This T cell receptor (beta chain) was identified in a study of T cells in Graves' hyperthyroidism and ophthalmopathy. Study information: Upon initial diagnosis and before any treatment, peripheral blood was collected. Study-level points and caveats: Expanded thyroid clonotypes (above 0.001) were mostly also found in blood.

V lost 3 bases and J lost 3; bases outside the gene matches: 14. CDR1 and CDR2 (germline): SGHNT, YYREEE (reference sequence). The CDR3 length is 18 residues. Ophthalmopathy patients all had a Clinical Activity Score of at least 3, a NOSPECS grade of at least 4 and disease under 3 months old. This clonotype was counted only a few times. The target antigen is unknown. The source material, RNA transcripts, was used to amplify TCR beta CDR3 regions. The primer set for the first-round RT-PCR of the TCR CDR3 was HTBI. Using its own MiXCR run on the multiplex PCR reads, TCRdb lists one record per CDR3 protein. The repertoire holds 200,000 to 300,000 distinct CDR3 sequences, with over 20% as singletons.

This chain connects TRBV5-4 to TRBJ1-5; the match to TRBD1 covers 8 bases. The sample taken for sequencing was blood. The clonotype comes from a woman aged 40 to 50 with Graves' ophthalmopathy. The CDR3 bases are TGTGCCAGCAGCTGGACAGGGTGGGAGGTAAAATTCAATCAGCCCCAGCATTTT. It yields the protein CASSWTGWEVKFNQPQHF.